This TCR beta chain was sequenced for a study of T cell responses to AZD1222 COVID-19 vaccine. Some clones are missing from TCRdb's copy, which holds only in-frame ones; the method was immunoSEQ multiplex PCR. The table has around 94,000 clones, approximately 81% seen once. The CDR3 runs to 12 residues. The ends were cut back, 2 bases at V and 7 bases at J, with 8 bases in the middle. CDR1 MNHEY and CDR2 SVGEGT come from the germline V gene. Some second doses came at about 4 weeks and others at about 12 weeks; these were pooled. The origin of this receptor is an adult who received the AZD1222 COVID-19 vaccine. Sequenced material: peripheral blood, taken 28 days after the second AZD1222 dose. V and J are TRBV6-2 or TRBV6-3 and TRBJ1-2; D is undetermined. The CDR3 region is CASSYGWSGYTF. The CDR3 bases are TGTGCCAGCAGTTACGGGTGGTCTGGCTACACCTTC.